These T cell receptor beta chains were read from a single sample in a study of blood T cell repertoires in COVID-19. Generated by immunoSEQ multiplex PCR, the TCRdb table keeps only in-frame clones and is missing some. Of 85,000 to 130,000 clones listed, roughly nine tenths are singletons. Sequencing was carried out using peripheral blood. These receptors all stem from a human donor in a cohort sampled during active COVID-19. The CDR3 runs from the conserved cysteine through the conserved F or W. The D gene is left open where the match is weak. Expanded clones are given a class, and other clones once, few, many or no size at all.

CDR3 length	D gene	V gene	J gene	clone size	CDR3 protein	CDR3 DNA
15	NA	TRBV5-1	TRBJ2-3	NA	CASSHRQPEGDTQYF	TGCGCCAGCAGTCACCGTCAACCTGAGGGAGATACGCAGTATTTT
15	NA	TRBV7-2	TRBJ2-3	once	CASSPGGRDTDTQYF	TGTGCCAGCAGCCCCGGGGGGCGGGACACAGATACGCAGTATTTT
12	NA	TRBV12-3/TRBV12-4	TRBJ1-5	once	CASSATNQPQHF	TGTGCCAGCAGTGCGACAAATCAGCCCCAGCATTTT
15	NA	TRBV2	TRBJ1-1	NA	CASGQARDMNTEAFF	TGTGCCAGCGGCCAAGCCCGGGATATGAACACTGAAGCTTTCTTT
14	TRBD2	TRBV28	TRBJ2-4	NA	CASRTSGAGNIQYF	TGTGCCAGCAGGACTAGCGGCGCCGGGAACATTCAGTACTTC
16	TRBD1	TRBV6-6	TRBJ1-5	once	CASRRQGAYSNQPQHF	TGTGCCAGCAGACGACAGGGGGCCTATAGCAATCAGCCCCAGCATTTT
17	NA	TRBV4-1	TRBJ1-1	NA	CASSQDGTIRGNTEAFF	TGCGCCAGCAGCCAAGATGGGACTATCCGAGGGAACACTGAAGCTTTCTTT
20	TRBD2	TRBV14	TRBJ2-1	NA	CASSQVRFIGRAIGINEQFF	TGTGCCAGCAGCCAAGTTCGTTTTATCGGGAGGGCCATAGGTATCAATGAGCAGTTCTTC
14	NA	TRBV11-2	TRBJ1-2	NA	CASSLDRTNYGYTF	TGTGCCAGCAGCTTAGACAGGACTAACTATGGCTACACCTTC
14	NA	TRBV30	TRBJ2-2	once	CAWTERAPTGELFF	TGTGCCTGGACGGAGCGGGCTCCAACTGGGGAGCTGTTTTTT
15	TRBD1	TRBV27	TRBJ1-6	NA	CASSPYGTGFLPLHF	TGTGCCAGCAGTCCGTACGGGACAGGGTTCCTGCCCCTCCACTTT
17	TRBD1	TRBV5-1	TRBJ2-3	NA	CASSRGTGGWDTDTQYF	TGCGCCAGCAGCCGCGGGACAGGGGGCTGGGACACAGATACGCAGTATTTT
12	TRBD1	TRBV5-1	TRBJ2-5	NA	CASSSDRETQYF	TGCGCCAGCAGCTCGGACAGGGAGACCCAGTACTTC
13	NA	TRBV7-9	TRBJ1-5	NA	CASSFTGGQPQHF	TGTGCCAGCAGCTTTACGGGAGGACAGCCCCAGCATTTT
16	NA	TRBV9	TRBJ1-4	NA	CASSVEPGTTNEKLFF	TGTGCCAGCAGCGTCGAACCGGGAACAACTAATGAAAAACTGTTTTTT
14	NA	TRBV3-1/TRBV3-2	TRBJ2-7	NA	CASSQEVSIGEQYF	TGTGCCAGCAGCCAAGAAGTAAGCATCGGCGAGCAGTACTTC
16	TRBD2	TRBV7-2	TRBJ2-1	NA	CASSLSRTSGRNEQFF	TGTGCCAGCAGCTTGAGTAGGACTAGCGGGAGAAATGAGCAGTTCTTC
16	NA	TRBV10-1	TRBJ2-3	NA	CASSENLGAATDTQYF	TGCGCCAGCAGTGAAAATTTAGGAGCGGCCACAGATACGCAGTATTTT
17	TRBD1	TRBV15	TRBJ2-7	NA	CATSKRTGGPLSYEQYF	TGTGCCACCAGCAAAAGGACAGGGGGGCCCCTCTCCTACGAGCAGTACTTC
14	NA	TRBV6-5	TRBJ2-1	NA	CASSYAFLNNEQFF	TGTGCCAGCAGTTACGCGTTCCTGAACAATGAGCAGTTCTTC
13	NA	TRBV2	TRBJ1-1	NA	CASSVLDYTEAFF	TGTGCCAGCAGTGTCCTCGACTACACTGAAGCTTTCTTT
14	NA	TRBV6-1	TRBJ1-2	NA	CASSEAQFLYGYTF	TGTGCCAGCAGTGAAGCGCAGTTTCTCTATGGCTACACCTTC
13	NA	TRBV9	TRBJ2-1	NA	CASSVGASNEQFF	TGTGCCAGCAGCGTAGGGGCATCTAATGAGCAGTTCTTC
12	NA	TRBV7-9	TRBJ2-7	NA	CASSMRMREQYF	TGTGCCAGCAGCATGCGGATGAGAGAGCAGTACTTC
13	NA	TRBV6-5	TRBJ1-2	NA	CASSKGSSYGYTF	TGTGCCAGCAGTAAGGGGTCCTCCTATGGCTACACCTTC
12	NA	TRBV30	TRBJ1-5	NA	CAWSPGGQPQHF	TGTGCCTGGAGCCCTGGCGGGCAGCCCCAGCATTTT
21	TRBD1	TRBV27	TRBJ2-2	once	CASSWGSFDPTGVLITGELFF	TGTGCCAGCAGTTGGGGATCCTTTGATCCGACAGGGGTCCTGATCACCGGGGAGCTGTTTTTT
18	NA	TRBV7-8	TRBJ1-5	NA	CASSLGGAVWQMNQPQHF	TGTGCCAGCAGCTTAGGTGGGGCAGTCTGGCAGATGAATCAGCCCCAGCATTTT
16	NA	TRBV28	TRBJ1-4	NA	CASSLGGADPNEKLFF	TGTGCCAGCAGTTTGGGCGGGGCCGACCCAAATGAAAAACTGTTTTTT
12	NA	TRBV6-5	TRBJ2-3	NA	CASSRVTDTQYF	TGTGCCAGCAGTAGAGTTACAGATACGCAGTATTTT
15	NA	TRBV27	TRBJ2-7	NA	CASSPWTPPGHEQYF	TGTGCCAGCAGTCCCTGGACACCTCCCGGCCACGAGCAGTACTTC
13	NA	TRBV3-1/TRBV3-2	TRBJ1-2	NA	CASSQGTGYGYTF	TGTGCCAGCAGCCAAGGGACGGGATATGGCTACACCTTC
14	NA	TRBV18	TRBJ1-1	NA	CASSPVGGDTEAFF	TGTGCCAGCTCACCGGTAGGGGGGGACACTGAAGCTTTCTTT
15	NA	TRBV28	TRBJ1-1	NA	CASSFLEAGLTEAFF	TGTGCCAGCAGTTTCTTGGAAGCGGGGCTGACTGAAGCTTTCTTT
14	NA	TRBV7-2	TRBJ1-3	NA	CASSLSLSGNTIYF	TGTGCCAGCAGCTTATCTCTGTCTGGAAACACCATATATTTT
17	TRBD2	TRBV9	TRBJ2-7	NA	CASSVGLAGTNSGEQYF	TGTGCCAGCAGCGTAGGTCTAGCGGGTACCAACTCTGGGGAGCAGTACTTC
15	NA	TRBV5-4	TRBJ2-5	NA	CASSPTNMAQETQYF	TGTGCCAGCAGCCCCACCAACATGGCCCAAGAGACCCAGTACTTC
14	NA	TRBV2	TRBJ2-3	NA	CASKGDFSVDTQYF	TGTGCCAGCAAAGGAGACTTCTCCGTAGATACGCAGTATTTT
14	NA	TRBV18	TRBJ1-4	NA	CASSPPREREKLFF	TGTGCCAGCTCACCACCGAGGGAACGGGAAAAACTGTTTTTT
17	TRBD2	TRBV27	TRBJ2-3	NA	CASSLVPGLADTDTQYF	TGTGCCAGCAGTTTAGTTCCGGGACTAGCGGACACAGATACGCAGTATTTT
15	NA	TRBV19	TRBJ2-3	NA	CASSISWGGTDTQYF	TGTGCCAGTAGTATTAGCTGGGGAGGCACAGATACGCAGTATTTT
18	TRBD1	TRBV9	TRBJ2-6	NA	CASSVEGQVFSGANVLTF	TGTGCCAGCAGCGTAGAAGGACAGGTCTTTTCTGGGGCCAACGTCCTGACTTTC
14	NA	TRBV5-1	TRBJ2-2	NA	CASSFGLYTGELFF	TGCGCCAGCAGCTTCGGACTTTACACCGGGGAGCTGTTTTTT
16	TRBD1	TRBV5-1	TRBJ2-7	NA	CASSLVIGTGNYEQYF	TGCGCCAGCAGCTTGGTGATCGGGACAGGGAACTACGAGCAGTACTTC
12	NA	TRBV7-9	TRBJ1-1	NA	CASSFRGDEAFF	TGTGCCAGCAGCTTCCGGGGGGACGAAGCTTTCTTT
18	TRBD2	TRBV4-1	TRBJ2-3	NA	CASSQECLAGGSGDTQYF	TGCGCCAGCAGCCAAGAGTGCCTAGCGGGAGGAAGTGGAGATACGCAGTATTTT
14	NA	TRBV29-1	TRBJ1-2	NA	CSVEDLSTSYGYTF	TGCAGCGTTGAAGACCTTTCCACATCTTATGGCTACACCTTC
12	TRBD1	TRBV12-3/TRBV12-4	TRBJ2-7	NA	CASRGTGREQYF	TGTGCCAGCAGGGGGACAGGGAGGGAGCAGTACTTC
18	NA	TRBV5-1	TRBJ2-6	NA	CASSPRPSPAGGANVLTF	TGCGCCAGCAGCCCCAGGCCTTCTCCTGCGGGCGGGGCCAACGTCCTGACTTTC
19	TRBD2	TRBV27	TRBJ2-2	NA	CASSPNGGGAGGPGGELFF	TGTGCCAGCAGTCCAAATGGGGGTGGGGCGGGGGGGCCCGGCGGGGAGCTGTTTTTT
15	TRBD1	TRBV5-1	TRBJ1-1	NA	CASRTSGTGFTEAFF	TGCGCCAGCAGAACTTCCGGGACAGGGTTCACTGAAGCTTTCTTT
14	NA	TRBV19	TRBJ1-5	NA	CASSIDHSLEPQHF	TGTGCCAGTAGTATAGATCACAGCCTCGAACCCCAGCATTTT
16	NA	TRBV11-2	TRBJ1-3	NA	CASSPHRDGSGNTIYF	TGTGCCAGCAGCCCCCACAGGGACGGGTCTGGAAACACCATATATTTT
17	TRBD2	TRBV4-1	TRBJ2-1	NA	CASSQETSGRADNEQFF	TGCGCCAGCAGCCAAGAAACTAGCGGGAGGGCCGACAATGAGCAGTTCTTC
16	TRBD2	TRBV18	TRBJ2-3	NA	CASSPQSGNAGDTQYF	TGTGCCAGCTCACCACAGAGCGGGAACGCCGGCGATACGCAGTATTTT
16	NA	TRBV18	TRBJ2-1	NA	CASSGLAKRFANEQFF	TGTGCCAGCTCCGGCTTAGCGAAACGCTTCGCCAATGAGCAGTTCTTC
14	TRBD1	TRBV7-9	TRBJ2-7	NA	CASSTVTGDYEQYF	TGTGCCAGCAGCACCGTTACAGGGGACTACGAGCAGTACTTC
14	NA	TRBV6-6	TRBJ1-1	NA	CASSYSSGDTEAFF	TGTGCCAGCAGTTACTCGAGCGGTGACACTGAAGCTTTCTTT
14	NA	TRBV6-6	TRBJ1-2	NA	CASIVGAGGYGYTF	TGTGCCAGCATTGTAGGGGCGGGAGGATATGGCTACACCTTC
18	TRBD2	TRBV18	TRBJ2-7	NA	CASSPSPGLAGRSYEQYF	TGTGCCAGCTCACCATCGCCGGGACTAGCAGGGAGGTCCTACGAGCAGTACTTC